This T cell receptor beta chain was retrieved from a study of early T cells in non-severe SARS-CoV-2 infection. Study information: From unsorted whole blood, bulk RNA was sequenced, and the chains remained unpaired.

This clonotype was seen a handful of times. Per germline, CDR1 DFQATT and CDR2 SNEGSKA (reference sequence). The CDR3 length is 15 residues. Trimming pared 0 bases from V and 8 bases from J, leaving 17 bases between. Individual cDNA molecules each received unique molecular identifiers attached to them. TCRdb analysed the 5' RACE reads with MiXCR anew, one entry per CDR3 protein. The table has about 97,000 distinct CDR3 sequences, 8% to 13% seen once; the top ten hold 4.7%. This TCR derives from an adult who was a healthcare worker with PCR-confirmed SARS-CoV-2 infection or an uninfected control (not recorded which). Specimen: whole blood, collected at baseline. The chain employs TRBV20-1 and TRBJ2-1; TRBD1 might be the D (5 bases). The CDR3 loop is CSARDSSGLGDEQFF. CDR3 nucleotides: TGCAGTGCTAGAGATAGTAGTGGGTTAGGGGATGAGCAGTTCTTC.